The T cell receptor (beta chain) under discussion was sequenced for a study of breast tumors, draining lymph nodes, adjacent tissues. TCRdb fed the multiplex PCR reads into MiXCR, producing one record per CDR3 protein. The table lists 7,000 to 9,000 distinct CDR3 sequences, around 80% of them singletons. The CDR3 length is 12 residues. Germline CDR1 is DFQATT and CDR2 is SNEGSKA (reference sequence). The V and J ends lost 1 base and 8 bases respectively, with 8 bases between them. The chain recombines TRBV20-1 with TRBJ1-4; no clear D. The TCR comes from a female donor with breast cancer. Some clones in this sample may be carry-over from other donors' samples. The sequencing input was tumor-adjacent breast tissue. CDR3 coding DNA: TGCAGTGCTAGAGGGCCCGCGGAAAAACTGTTTTTT. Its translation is CSARGPAEKLFF.